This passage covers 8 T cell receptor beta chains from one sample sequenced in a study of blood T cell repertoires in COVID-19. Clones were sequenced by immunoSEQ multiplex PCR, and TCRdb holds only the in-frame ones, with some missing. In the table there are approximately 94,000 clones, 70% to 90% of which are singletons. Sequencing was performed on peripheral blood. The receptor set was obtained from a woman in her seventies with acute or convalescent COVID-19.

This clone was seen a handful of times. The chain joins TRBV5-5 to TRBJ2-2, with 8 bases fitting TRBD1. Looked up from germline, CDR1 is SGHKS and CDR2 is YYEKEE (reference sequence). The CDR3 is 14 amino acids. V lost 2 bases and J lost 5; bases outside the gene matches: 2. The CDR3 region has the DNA TGTGCCAGCAGCTTTACAGGGGGGACCGGGGAGCTGTTTTTT. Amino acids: CASSFTGGTGELFF.

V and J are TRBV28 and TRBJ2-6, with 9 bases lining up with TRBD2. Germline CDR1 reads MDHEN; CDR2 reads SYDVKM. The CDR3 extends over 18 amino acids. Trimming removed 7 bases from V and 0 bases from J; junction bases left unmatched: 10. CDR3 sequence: CASTSTGLAFSGANVLTF. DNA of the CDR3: TGTGCCAGCACCTCTACGGGACTAGCCTTCTCTGGGGCCAACGTCCTGACTTTC. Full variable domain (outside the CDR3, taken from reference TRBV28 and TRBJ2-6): DVKVTQSSRYLVKRTGEKVFLECVQDMDHENMFWYRQDPGLGLRLIYFSYDVKMKEKGDIPEGYSVSREKKERFSLILESASTNQTSMYLCASTSTGLAFSGANVLTFGAGSRLTVL.

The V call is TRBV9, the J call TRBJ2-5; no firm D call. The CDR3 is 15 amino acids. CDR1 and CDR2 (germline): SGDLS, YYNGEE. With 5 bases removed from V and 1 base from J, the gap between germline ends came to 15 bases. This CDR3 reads CASSGQELTQETQYF. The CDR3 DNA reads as TGTGCCAGCAGTGGCCAGGAACTGACCCAAGAGACCCAGTACTTC.

CDR3 DNA sequence: TGTGCCAGCAGGGGGGCCTGGGAGACCCAGTACTTC. Encoded protein: CASRGAWETQYF. The rearrangement uses TRBV28 and TRBJ2-5, with a possible D match to TRBD1 (6 bases). The V and J ends lost 6 bases and 5 bases respectively, with 10 bases between them. This CDR3 is built from 12 residues. From germline, CDR1 is MDHEN and CDR2 SYDVKM.

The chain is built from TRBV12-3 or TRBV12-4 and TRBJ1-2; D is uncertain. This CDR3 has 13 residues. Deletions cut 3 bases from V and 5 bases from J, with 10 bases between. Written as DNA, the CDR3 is TGTGCCAGCAGTTTTACGGTCGGTTATGGCTACACCTTC. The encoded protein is CASSFTVGYGYTF.

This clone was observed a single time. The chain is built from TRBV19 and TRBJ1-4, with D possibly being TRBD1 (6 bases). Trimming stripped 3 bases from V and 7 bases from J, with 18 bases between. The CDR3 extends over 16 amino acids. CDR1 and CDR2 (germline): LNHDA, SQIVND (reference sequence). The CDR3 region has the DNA TGTGCCAGTAGTATGGATTTCACAGGGTACGGTGAAAAACTGTTTTTT. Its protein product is CASSMDFTGYGEKLFF.

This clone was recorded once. The CDR3 sequence: CASSPGQGAVYEQYF. CDR3 DNA sequence: TGCGCCAGCAGCCCGGGACAGGGGGCCGTCTACGAGCAGTACTTC. The chain has TRBV5-1 and TRBJ2-7, with 12 bases aligning to TRBD1. The V gene end was trimmed by 4 bases and the J gene end by 3 bases; junction bases not matched to a gene: 5. This CDR3 is 15 amino acids long. CDR1 and CDR2 (germline): SGHRS, YFSETQ.

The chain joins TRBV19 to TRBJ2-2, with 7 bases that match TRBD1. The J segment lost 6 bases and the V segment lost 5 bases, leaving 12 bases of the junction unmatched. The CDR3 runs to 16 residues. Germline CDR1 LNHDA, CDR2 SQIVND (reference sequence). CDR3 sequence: CASSRGPRGPAGELFF. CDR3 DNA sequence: TGTGCCAGTAGTCGAGGGCCGAGGGGGCCCGCCGGGGAGCTGTTTTTT.